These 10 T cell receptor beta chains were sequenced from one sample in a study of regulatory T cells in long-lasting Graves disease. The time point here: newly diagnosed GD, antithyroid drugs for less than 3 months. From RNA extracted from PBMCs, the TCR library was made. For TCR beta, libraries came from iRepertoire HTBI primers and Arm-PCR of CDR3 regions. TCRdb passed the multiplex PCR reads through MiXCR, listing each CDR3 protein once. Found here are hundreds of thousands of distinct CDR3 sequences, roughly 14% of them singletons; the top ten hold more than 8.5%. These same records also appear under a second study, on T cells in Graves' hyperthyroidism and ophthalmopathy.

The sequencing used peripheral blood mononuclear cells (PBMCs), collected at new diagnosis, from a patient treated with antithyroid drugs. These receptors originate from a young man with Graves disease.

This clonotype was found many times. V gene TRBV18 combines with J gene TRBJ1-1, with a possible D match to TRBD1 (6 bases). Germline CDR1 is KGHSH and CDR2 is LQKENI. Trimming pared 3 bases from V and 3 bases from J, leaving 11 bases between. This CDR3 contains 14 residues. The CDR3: CASSPPQGYTEAFF. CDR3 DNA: TGTGCCAGCTCACCCCCACAGGGCTACACTGAAGCTTTCTTT. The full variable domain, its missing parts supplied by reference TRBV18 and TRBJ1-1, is NAGVMQNPRHLVRRRGQEARLRCSPMKGHSHVYWYRQLPEEGLKFMVYLQKENIIDESGMPKERFSAEFPKEGPSILRIQQVVRGDSAAYFCASSPPQGYTEAFFGQGTRLTVV.

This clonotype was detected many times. CDR3 bases: TGTGCCAGCAAGAAGCCGGGACTAGGGGTACGTGAGCAGTTCTTC. Its translation: CASKKPGLGVREQFF. The J gene is TRBJ2-1, the V gene TRBV27; 8 bases agree with TRBD2. Unmatched junction bases numbered 14, after V lost 7 bases and J lost 9 bases. The CDR3 is 15 residues long. In germline, CDR1 is MNHEY, CDR2 SMNVEV (reference sequence).

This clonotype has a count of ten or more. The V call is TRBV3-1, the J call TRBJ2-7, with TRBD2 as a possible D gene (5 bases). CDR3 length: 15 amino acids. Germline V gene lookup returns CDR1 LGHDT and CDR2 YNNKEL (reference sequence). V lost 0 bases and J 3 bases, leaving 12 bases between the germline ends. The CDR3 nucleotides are TGTGCCAGCAGCCAAGAGTCGGGGAGCCTCTACGAGCAGTACTTC. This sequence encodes CASSQESGSLYEQYF.

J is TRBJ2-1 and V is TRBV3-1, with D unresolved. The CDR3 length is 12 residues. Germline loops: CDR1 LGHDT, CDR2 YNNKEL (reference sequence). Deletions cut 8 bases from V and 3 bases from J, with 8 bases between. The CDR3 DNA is TGTGCCAGCGGCGTCAACTACAATGAGCAGTTCTTC. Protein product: CASGVNYNEQFF.

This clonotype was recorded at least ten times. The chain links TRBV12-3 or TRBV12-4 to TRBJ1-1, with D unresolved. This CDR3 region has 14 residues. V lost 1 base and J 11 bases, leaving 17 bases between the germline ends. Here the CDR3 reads CASSLVGNSKVAFF. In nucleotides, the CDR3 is TGTGCCAGCAGTTTAGTCGGAAACTCTAAGGTGGCTTTCTTT.

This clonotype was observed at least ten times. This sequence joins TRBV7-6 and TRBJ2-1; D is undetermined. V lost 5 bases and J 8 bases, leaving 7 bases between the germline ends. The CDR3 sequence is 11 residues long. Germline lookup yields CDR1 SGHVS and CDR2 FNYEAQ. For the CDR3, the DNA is TGTGCCAGCAGCCCAGGCCATGAGCAGTTCTTC. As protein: CASSPGHEQFF.

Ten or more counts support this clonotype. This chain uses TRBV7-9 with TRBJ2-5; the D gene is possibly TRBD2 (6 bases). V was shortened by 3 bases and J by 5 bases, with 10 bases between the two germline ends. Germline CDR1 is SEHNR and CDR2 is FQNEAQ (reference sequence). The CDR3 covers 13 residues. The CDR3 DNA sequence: TGTGCCAGCAGCTTCCCAGGGAGGGAGACCCAGTACTTC. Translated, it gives CASSFPGRETQYF.

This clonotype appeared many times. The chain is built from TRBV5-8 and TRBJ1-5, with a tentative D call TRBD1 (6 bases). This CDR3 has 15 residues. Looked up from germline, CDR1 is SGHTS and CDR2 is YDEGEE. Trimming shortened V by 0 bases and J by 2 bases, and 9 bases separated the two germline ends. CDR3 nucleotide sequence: TGTGCCAGCAGCTTGGCCAGGGGAGGCAATCAGCCCCAGCATTTT. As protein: CASSLARGGNQPQHF.

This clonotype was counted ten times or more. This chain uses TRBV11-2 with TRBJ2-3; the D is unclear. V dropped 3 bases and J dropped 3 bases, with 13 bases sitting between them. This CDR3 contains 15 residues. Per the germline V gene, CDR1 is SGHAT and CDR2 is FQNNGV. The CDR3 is CASSFQGLETDTQYF. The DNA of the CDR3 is TGTGCCAGCAGCTTTCAAGGCCTTGAAACAGATACGCAGTATTTT.

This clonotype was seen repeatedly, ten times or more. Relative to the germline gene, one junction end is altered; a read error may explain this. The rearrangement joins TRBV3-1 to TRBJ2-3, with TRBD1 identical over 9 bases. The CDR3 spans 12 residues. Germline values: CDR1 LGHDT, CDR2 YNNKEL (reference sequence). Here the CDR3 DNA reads TGTGCCAGCAGCCATCAAGGGACAGGGACGACTTTT. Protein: CASSHQGTGTTF.